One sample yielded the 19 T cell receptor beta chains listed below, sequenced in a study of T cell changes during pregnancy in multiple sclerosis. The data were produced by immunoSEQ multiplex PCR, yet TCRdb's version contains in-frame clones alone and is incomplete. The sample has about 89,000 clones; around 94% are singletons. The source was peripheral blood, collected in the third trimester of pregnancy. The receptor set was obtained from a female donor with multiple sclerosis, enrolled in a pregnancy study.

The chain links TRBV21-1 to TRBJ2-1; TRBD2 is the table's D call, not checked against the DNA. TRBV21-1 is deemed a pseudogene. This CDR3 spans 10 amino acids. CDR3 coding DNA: TGTGCCTGCACGAGGGATGAGCAGTTCTTC. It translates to CACTRDEQFF.

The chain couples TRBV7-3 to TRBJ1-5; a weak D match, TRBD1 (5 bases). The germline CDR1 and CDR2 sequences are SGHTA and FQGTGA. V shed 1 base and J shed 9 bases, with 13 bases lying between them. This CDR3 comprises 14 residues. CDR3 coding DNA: TGTGCCAGCAGCTTAAATCAGGGCCCAAGGCCCCAGCATTTT. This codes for CASSLNQGPRPQHF.

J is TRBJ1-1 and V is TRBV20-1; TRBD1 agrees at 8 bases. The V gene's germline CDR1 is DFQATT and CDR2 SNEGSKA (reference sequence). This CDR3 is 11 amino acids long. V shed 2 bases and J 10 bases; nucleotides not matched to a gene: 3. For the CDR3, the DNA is TGCAGTGCTAGATACAGGGGGGCAGCTTTCTTT. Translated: CSARYRGAAFF.

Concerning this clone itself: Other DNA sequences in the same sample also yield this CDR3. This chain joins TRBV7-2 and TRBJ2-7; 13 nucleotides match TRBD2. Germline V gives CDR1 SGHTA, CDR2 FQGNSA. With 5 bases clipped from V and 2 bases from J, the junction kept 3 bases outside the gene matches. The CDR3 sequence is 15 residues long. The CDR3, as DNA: TGTGCCAGCAGCCTCGGGACTAGCGGGACCTACGAGCAGTACTTC. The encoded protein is CASSLGTSGTYEQYF.

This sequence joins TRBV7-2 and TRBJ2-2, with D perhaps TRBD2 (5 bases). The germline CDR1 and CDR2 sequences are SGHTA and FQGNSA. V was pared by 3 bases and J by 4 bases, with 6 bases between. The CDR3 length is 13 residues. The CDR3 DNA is TGTGCCAGCAGCTTTCTAGCCACCGGGGAGCTGTTTTTT. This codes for CASSFLATGELFF.

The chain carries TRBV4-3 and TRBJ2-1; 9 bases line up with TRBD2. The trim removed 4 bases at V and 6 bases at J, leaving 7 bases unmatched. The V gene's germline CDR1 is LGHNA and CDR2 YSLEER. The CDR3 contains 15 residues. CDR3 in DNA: TGCGCCAGCAGCCCGGGACTAGCCCTCGTCAATGAGCAGTTCTTC. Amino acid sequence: CASSPGLALVNEQFF.

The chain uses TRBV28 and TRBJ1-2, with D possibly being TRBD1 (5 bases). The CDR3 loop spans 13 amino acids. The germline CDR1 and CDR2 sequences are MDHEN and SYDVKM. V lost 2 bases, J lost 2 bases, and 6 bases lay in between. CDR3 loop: CASSLQGNYGYTF. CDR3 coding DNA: TGTGCCAGCAGTTTACAGGGAAACTATGGCTACACCTTC.

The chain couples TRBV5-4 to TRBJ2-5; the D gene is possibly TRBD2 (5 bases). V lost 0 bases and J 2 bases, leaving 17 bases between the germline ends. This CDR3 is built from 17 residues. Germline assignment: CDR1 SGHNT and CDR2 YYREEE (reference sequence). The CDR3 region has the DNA TGTGCCAGCAGCTTGGGACCCGACGGACTCCGGCAAGAGACCCAGTACTTC. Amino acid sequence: CASSLGPDGLRQETQYF. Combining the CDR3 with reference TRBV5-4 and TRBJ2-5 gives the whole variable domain ETGVTQSPTHLIKTRGQQVTLRCSSQSGHNTVSWYQQALGQGPQFIFQYYREEENGRGNFPPRFSGLQFPNYSSELNVNALELDDSALYLCASSLGPDGLRQETQYFGPGTRLLVL.

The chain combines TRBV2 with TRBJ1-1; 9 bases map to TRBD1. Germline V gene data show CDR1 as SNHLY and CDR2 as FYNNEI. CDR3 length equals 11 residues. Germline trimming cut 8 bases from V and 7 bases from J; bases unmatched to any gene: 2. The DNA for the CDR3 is TGTGCCAGCGGGACAGGGCTTGAAGCTTTCTTT. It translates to CASGTGLEAFF.

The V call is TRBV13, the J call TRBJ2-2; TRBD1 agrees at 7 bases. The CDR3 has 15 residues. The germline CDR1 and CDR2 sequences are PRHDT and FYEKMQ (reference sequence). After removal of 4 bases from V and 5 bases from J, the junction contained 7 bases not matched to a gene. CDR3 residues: CASSSTGAGTGELFF. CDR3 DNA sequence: TGTGCCAGCAGCTCAACAGGGGCCGGGACCGGGGAGCTGTTTTTT.

CDR3 bases: TGTGCCAGCAGACAGCTCCCTAGCACAGATACGCAGTATTTT. This sequence encodes CASRQLPSTDTQYF. The J gene is TRBJ2-3, the V gene TRBV2; the D is unclear. The V gene's germline CDR1 is SNHLY and CDR2 FYNNEI. The V end lost 6 bases, the J end lost 0 bases, and 10 bases lay between the germline ends. The CDR3 totals 14 residues.

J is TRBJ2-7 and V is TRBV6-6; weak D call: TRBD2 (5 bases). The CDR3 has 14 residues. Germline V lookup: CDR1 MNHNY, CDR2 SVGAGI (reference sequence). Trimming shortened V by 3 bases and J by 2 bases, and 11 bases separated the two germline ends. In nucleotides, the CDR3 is TGTGCCAGCAGTTATATGCCGGGGACCTACGAGCAGTACTTC. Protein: CASSYMPGTYEQYF.

CDR3 in DNA: TGTGCCAGTAGTATAGCGGCAGGGGCGAATGAGCAGTTCTTC. It is translated as CASSIAAGANEQFF. This sequence joins TRBV19 and TRBJ2-1; D possibly corresponds to TRBD1 (6 bases). Germline V gene lookup returns CDR1 LNHDA and CDR2 SQIVND (reference sequence). Trimming stripped 1 base from V and 7 bases from J, with 11 bases between. CDR3 length equals 14 residues. The full variable domain, with the rest looked up from reference TRBV19 and TRBJ2-1, is DGGITQSPKYLFRKEGQNVTLSCEQNLNHDAMYWYRQDPGQGLRLIYYSQIVNDFQKGDIAEGYSVSREKKESFPLTVTSAQKNPTAFYLCASSIAAGANEQFFGPGTRLTVL.

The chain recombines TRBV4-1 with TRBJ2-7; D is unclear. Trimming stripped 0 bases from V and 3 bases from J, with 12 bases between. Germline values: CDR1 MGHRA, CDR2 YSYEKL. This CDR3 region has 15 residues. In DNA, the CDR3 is TGCGCCAGCAGCCAAGACCTGGAGCGAATCTACGAGCAGTACTTC. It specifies CASSQDLERIYEQYF.

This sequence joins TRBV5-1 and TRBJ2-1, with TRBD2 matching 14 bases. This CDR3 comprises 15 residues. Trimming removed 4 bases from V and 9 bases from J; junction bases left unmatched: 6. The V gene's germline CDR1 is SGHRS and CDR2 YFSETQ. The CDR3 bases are TGCGCCAGCAGCACGACTAGCGGGAGGGCCGGTGAGCAGTTCTTC. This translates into CASSTTSGRAGEQFF.

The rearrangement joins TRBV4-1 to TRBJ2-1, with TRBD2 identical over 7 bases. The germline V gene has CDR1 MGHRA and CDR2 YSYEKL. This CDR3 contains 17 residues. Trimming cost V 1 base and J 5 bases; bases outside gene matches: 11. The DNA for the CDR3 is TGCGCCAGCAGCCAAGCCCTAGCGGCTGTACGAAACAATGAGCAGTTCTTC. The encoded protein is CASSQALAAVRNNEQFF.

The CDR3 nucleotides are TGCGCCAGCAGCCAAGATCCGACTATATCCTACAATGAGCAGTTCTTC. This codes for CASSQDPTISYNEQFF. This chain connects TRBV4-1 to TRBJ2-1, with TRBD2 as a possible D gene (5 bases). The CDR3 runs to 16 residues. V gave up 0 bases and J gave up 1 base, with 10 bases separating them. Germline-derived CDR1 and CDR2 are MGHRA and YSYEKL.

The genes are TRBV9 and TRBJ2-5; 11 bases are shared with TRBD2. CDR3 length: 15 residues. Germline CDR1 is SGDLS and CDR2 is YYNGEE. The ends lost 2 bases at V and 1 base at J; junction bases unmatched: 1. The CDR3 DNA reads TGTGCCAGCAGCGTGGGGACTAGCGGCCAAGAGACCCAGTACTTC. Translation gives CASSVGTSGQETQYF.

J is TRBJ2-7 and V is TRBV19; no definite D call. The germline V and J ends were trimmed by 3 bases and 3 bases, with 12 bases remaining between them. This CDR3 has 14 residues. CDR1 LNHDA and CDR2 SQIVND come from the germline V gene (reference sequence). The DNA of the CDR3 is TGTGCCAGTAGTATCACAGACCCCCTCTACGAGCAGTACTTC. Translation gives CASSITDPLYEQYF.